The 27 T cell receptor beta chains presented below share a single source sample, sequenced in a study of shared clonotypes between healthy human individuals. Repertoires were generated with immunoSEQ multiplex PCR, while TCRdb's copy carries only in-frame clones and drops some. The sample contains about 1,800,000 clones, roughly 95% of which appear only once. Naive CD8 isolation took CD45RO-negative cells positively selected for CCR7 and excluded terminally differentiated effector memory CD45RA+ cells. The source material was naive CD8+ T cells sorted from blood. Every receptor here comes from a man between 18 and 35 years old in good health.

The rearrangement uses TRBV23-1 and TRBJ2-7; possible D gene TRBD1, 6 bases. TRBV23-1 is an ORF, with its function uncertain. Trimming took 6 bases from V and 0 from J, leaving 15 bases between them. This CDR3 has 15 amino acids. CDR3 sequence: CASRIWTASSYEQYF. CDR3 sequence (DNA): TGCGCCAGCAGAATTTGGACAGCCTCCTCCTACGAGCAGTACTTC.

This clone appeared a single time. The rearrangement uses TRBV19 and TRBJ2-7; tentatively, D is TRBD1 (6 bases). CDR1 and CDR2 from the germline V gene are LNHDA and SQIVND (reference sequence). The V gene lost 7 bases and the J gene lost 3 bases, with 16 bases spanning the gap. This CDR3 has 14 amino acids. CDR3 amino acids: CASTLDSHSYEQYF. The CDR3 nucleotides read TGTGCCAGTACCTTGGACAGCCATAGCTACGAGCAGTACTTC.

The chain joins TRBV19 to TRBJ1-6, with D tentatively TRBD1 (5 bases). The CDR3 extends over 13 amino acids. The germline gives CDR1 LNHDA, CDR2 SQIVND (reference sequence). Trimming pared 5 bases from V and 9 bases from J, leaving 11 bases between. The CDR3 loop is CASSPGIGSPLHF. The CDR3 nucleotides are TGTGCCAGTAGTCCAGGGATTGGTTCACCCCTCCACTTT.

The chain uses TRBV6-1 and TRBJ1-4; D not certain. There are 14 residues in the CDR3. Germline V gene data show CDR1 as MNHNS and CDR2 as SASEGT. Deletions cut 6 bases from V and 2 bases from J, with 10 bases between. The CDR3 spells CASRPLRTNEKLFF. DNA of the CDR3: TGTGCCAGCAGACCCCTACGGACTAATGAAAAACTGTTTTTT.

This clone appeared once. The junction differs from germline at one of its ends, possibly a read error. The rearrangement joins TRBV4-1 to TRBJ2-7, with 12 positions matching TRBD2. The CDR3 runs to 16 residues. The germline CDR1 and CDR2 sequences are MGHRA and YSYEKL. Here the CDR3 reads CASSEDGLAGIYEQYF. Written as DNA, the CDR3 is TGCGCCAGCAGCGAAGATGGACTAGCGGGGATCTACGAGCAGTACTTC.

The chain joins TRBV19 to TRBJ2-1; 8 bases fit TRBD1. CDR3 size: 15 residues. The V and J ends lost 1 base and 8 bases, in that order; junction bases with no gene match: 7. Germline lookup yields CDR1 LNHDA and CDR2 SQIVND (reference sequence). The CDR3 reads CASSIVRTGLDEQFF. CDR3 bases: TGTGCCAGTAGTATAGTAAGGACAGGGCTCGATGAGCAGTTCTTC.

This chain uses TRBV19 with TRBJ1-2; TRBD1 matches 8 bases. J gave up 3 bases and V 10 bases, and 4 bases lay outside the gene matches. This CDR3 region has 12 residues. The germline V gene has CDR1 LNHDA and CDR2 SQIVND (reference sequence). CDR3 sequence (DNA): TGTGCCACACAGGGGGTAGACTATGGCTACACCTTC. This translates into CATQGVDYGYTF. The whole variable domain, filled in from reference TRBV19 and TRBJ1-2, reads DGGITQSPKYLFRKEGQNVTLSCEQNLNHDAMYWYRQDPGQGLRLIYYSQIVNDFQKGDIAEGYSVSREKKESFPLTVTSAQKNPTAFYLCATQGVDYGYTFGSGTRLTVV.

This sequence joins TRBV29-1 and TRBJ2-5; 14 bases are a match to TRBD2. Germline CDR1 reads SQVTM; CDR2 reads ANQGSEA. The CDR3 is made up of 15 amino acids. The junction had 4 bases not matched to a gene; V was cut back by 3 bases and J by 4 bases. The CDR3 protein is CSVEGLAGVGETQYF. For the CDR3, the DNA is TGCAGCGTTGAGGGACTAGCGGGAGTCGGAGAGACCCAGTACTTC.

This rearrangement joins TRBV4-1 to TRBJ2-3; TRBD1 aligns across 7 bases. Germline CDR1 MGHRA, CDR2 YSYEKL. With V trimmed by 7 bases and J by 0 bases, 7 bases remained unmatched. The CDR3 loop spans 15 amino acids. The CDR3 nucleotides are TGCGCCAGCACAGGGGGTACGGATAGCACAGATACGCAGTATTTT. It is translated as CASTGGTDSTDTQYF.

V usage is TRBV10-3 and J usage is TRBJ2-1, with 9 bases lining up with TRBD1. With V trimmed by 10 bases and J by 10 bases, 11 bases remained unmatched. The CDR3 covers 13 residues. CDR1 is ENHRY, CDR2 SYGVKD, per germline. The CDR3 spells CATGTGLVGEQFF. The CDR3 coding sequence is TGTGCCACCGGGACAGGGCTAGTGGGCGAGCAGTTCTTC.

The V gene is TRBV7-2, the J gene TRBJ2-7; possibly TRBD1 or TRBD2 for D (5 bases each). Germline values: CDR1 SGHTA, CDR2 FQGNSA. The CDR3 has 16 residues. V was pared by 5 bases and J by 2 bases, with 19 bases between. CDR3 DNA: TGTGCCAGCAGCCCCTGGTCAGGGCGGGTCACCTACGAGCAGTACTTC. Translation gives CASSPWSGRVTYEQYF.

The chain joins TRBV27 to TRBJ1-1; TRBD1 might be the D (6 bases). The CDR3 extends over 14 amino acids. Trimming took 2 bases from V and 4 from J, leaving 11 bases between them. CDR1 is MNHEY and CDR2 is SMNVEV in the germline V gene (reference sequence). CDR3 protein: CASSLDRRFTEAFF. As DNA, the CDR3 is TGTGCCAGCAGTTTAGACAGGCGGTTCACTGAAGCTTTCTTT.

V is TRBV12-5 and J is TRBJ2-3, with 8 nucleotides matching TRBD2. The CDR3 spans 16 residues. Germline V gene sequence: CDR1 LGHNT, CDR2 FRNRAP. Germline trimming cut 6 bases from V and 0 bases from J; bases unmatched to any gene: 8. CDR3 loop: CASGLGLASSTDTQYF. The CDR3 coding sequence is TGTGCTAGTGGCCTCGGACTAGCATCTAGCACAGATACGCAGTATTTT.

As regards this clone: Other nucleotide sequences from this sample produce the same CDR3. This chain joins TRBV6-1 and TRBJ2-5; 8 positions agree with TRBD1. The germline V gene encodes CDR1 MNHNS and CDR2 SASEGT. CDR3 length equals 13 residues. Trimming cost V 3 bases and J 5 bases; bases outside gene matches: 2. CDR3 DNA: TGTGCCAGCAGTGAGGACAGGGAGGAGACCCAGTACTTC. Translation gives CASSEDREETQYF.

The rearrangement links TRBV6-1 to TRBJ2-5, with 13 bases fitting TRBD2. Germline V gives CDR1 MNHNS, CDR2 SASEGT. V lost 5 bases, J lost 5 bases, and 5 bases stayed unmatched. CDR3 length: 15 residues. The CDR3: CASSSGLAGSETQYF. The CDR3 nucleotides are TGTGCCAGCAGTTCGGGACTAGCGGGAAGCGAGACCCAGTACTTC.

A single count supports this clone. V usage is TRBV4-1 and J usage is TRBJ2-2, with 8 bases that match TRBD1. The CDR3 is made up of 18 amino acids. The V segment lost 0 bases and the J segment 2 bases; nucleotides outside the gene matches: 8. Germline assignment: CDR1 MGHRA and CDR2 YSYEKL. In DNA form, the CDR3 reads TGCGCCAGCAGCCAAGAAAGTTTGGACAGGGTTAACACCGGGGAGCTGTTTTTT. It encodes CASSQESLDRVNTGELFF.

Concerning this clone itself: The sample has other DNA sequences that encode this CDR3 too. V gene TRBV9 combines with J gene TRBJ2-5, with D possibly being TRBD2 (7 bases). The germline V gene has CDR1 SGDLS and CDR2 YYNGEE. This CDR3 is 14 amino acids long. V lost 0 bases and J 5 bases, leaving 11 bases between the germline ends. CDR3 protein: CASSVGGGTETQYF. In DNA form, the CDR3 reads TGTGCCAGCAGCGTAGGGGGGGGCACGGAGACCCAGTACTTC.

The chain links TRBV11-2 to TRBJ1-4; tentative D call: TRBD1 (6 bases). V was clipped by 5 bases and J by 8 bases, with 9 bases between them. Germline V gene lookup returns CDR1 SGHAT and CDR2 FQNNGV. The CDR3 has 12 amino acids. DNA for the CDR3: TGTGCCAGCAGCCGGGGGCGCGAAAAACTGTTTTTT. This codes for CASSRGREKLFF. The entire variable domain, with the rest obtained from reference TRBV11-2 and TRBJ1-4, is as follows: EAGVAQSPRYKIIEKRQSVAFWCNPISGHATLYWYQQILGQGPKLLIQFQNNGVVDDSQLPKDRFSAERLKGVDSTLKIQPAKLEDSAVYLCASSRGREKLFFGSGTQLSVL.

This clone has a single count. The rearrangement links TRBV30 to TRBJ1-4; D unresolved. V was cut by 3 bases and J by 7 bases, with 18 bases left in between. CDR1 and CDR2 (germline): GTSNPN, SVGIG (reference sequence). This CDR3 comprises 15 residues. In DNA, the CDR3 is TGTGCCTGGAGGGGTACGGACCTAATCGGTGAAAAACTGTTTTTT. This codes for CAWRGTDLIGEKLFF.

The chain couples TRBV7-3 to TRBJ2-3; 14 nucleotides match TRBD2. Per germline, CDR1 SGHTA and CDR2 FQGTGA. This CDR3 spans 16 amino acids. Trimming cost V 5 bases and J 8 bases; bases outside gene matches: 9. CDR3: CASSPGLAGAMSTQYF. The CDR3 DNA follows: TGTGCCAGCAGCCCGGGACTAGCGGGGGCCATGAGTACGCAGTATTTT.

The chain recombines TRBV19 with TRBJ2-2, with D maybe TRBD2 (6 bases). The CDR3 is 16 residues long. Germline V CDR1 and CDR2: LNHDA, SQIVND (reference sequence). The ends were cut back, 1 base at V and 6 bases at J, with 15 bases in the middle. The CDR3 DNA is TGTGCCAGTAGTATAGTTCCAGCGGGCCGGTCCGGGGAGCTGTTTTTT. It translates to CASSIVPAGRSGELFF.

The chain combines TRBV5-8 with TRBJ1-1; D is perhaps TRBD1 (6 bases). Germline CDR1 and CDR2: SGHTS and YDEGEE. The germline V and J ends were trimmed by 4 bases and 5 bases, with 15 bases remaining between them. The CDR3 runs to 14 residues. The CDR3 DNA reads as TGTGCCAGCAGCCCGAGGACAGACAGAACTGAAGCTTTCTTT. Amino acid sequence: CASSPRTDRTEAFF.

The chain uses TRBV29-1 and TRBJ2-3; D is unresolved. This CDR3 comprises 13 residues. From germline, CDR1 is SQVTM and CDR2 ANQGSEA. V lost 7 bases and J 0 bases, leaving 11 bases between the germline ends. CDR3 nucleotides: TGCAGCGGCCGAGCTCTTAGCACAGATACGCAGTATTTT. Translated: CSGRALSTDTQYF.

This chain joins TRBV4-3 and TRBJ1-4; D uncertain. The CDR3 has 15 residues. V dropped 0 bases and J dropped 3 bases, with 8 bases sitting between them. Germline-derived CDR1 and CDR2 are LGHNA and YSLEER. The CDR3: CASSQDMVSNEKLFF. For the CDR3, the DNA is TGCGCCAGCAGCCAAGATATGGTGTCTAATGAAAAACTGTTTTTT.

The CDR3 region is CASSLGLAGEAQYF. CDR3 in DNA: TGTGCCAGCAGTTTAGGACTAGCGGGGGAAGCGCAGTATTTT. The genes are TRBV27 and TRBJ2-3, with 13 bases identical to TRBD2. The CDR3 consists of 14 residues. CDR1 and CDR2 (germline): MNHEY, SMNVEV (reference sequence). The V gene end was trimmed by 2 bases and the J gene end by 10 bases; junction bases not matched to a gene: 3.

The sample holds a few counts of this clone. The identical CDR3 is also encoded by other nucleotide sequences in the sample. The chain recombines TRBV27 with TRBJ2-5; no clear D. Trimming took off 4 bases at V and 4 bases at J, with 4 bases between the two ends. The CDR3 totals 11 residues. Germline CDR1 MNHEY, CDR2 SMNVEV (reference sequence). The CDR3 region is CASSSGETQYF. The CDR3 region has the DNA TGTGCCAGCAGTTCGGGAGAGACCCAGTACTTC.

The chain combines TRBV6-5 with TRBJ2-2; possibly TRBD2 for D (6 bases). The CDR3 spans 15 residues. The V end was cut by 2 bases, the J end by 6 bases, with 13 bases between. In germline, CDR1 is MNHEY, CDR2 SVGAGI. CDR3 DNA: TGTGCCAGCAGTTACAGGGAGGCCCCGGCCGGGGAGCTGTTTTTT. As protein: CASSYREAPAGELFF.